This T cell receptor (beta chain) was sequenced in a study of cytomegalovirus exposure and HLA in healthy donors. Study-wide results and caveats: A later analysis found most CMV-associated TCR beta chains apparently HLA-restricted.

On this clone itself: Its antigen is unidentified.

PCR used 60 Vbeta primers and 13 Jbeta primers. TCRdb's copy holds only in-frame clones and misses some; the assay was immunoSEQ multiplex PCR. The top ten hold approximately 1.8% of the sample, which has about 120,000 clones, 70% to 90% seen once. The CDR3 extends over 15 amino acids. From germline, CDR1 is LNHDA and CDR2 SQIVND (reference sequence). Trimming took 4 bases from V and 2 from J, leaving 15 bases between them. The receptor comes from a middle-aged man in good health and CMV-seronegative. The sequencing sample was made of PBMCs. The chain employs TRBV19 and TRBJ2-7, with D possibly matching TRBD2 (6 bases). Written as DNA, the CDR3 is TGTGCCAGTAGTAGGCCCGGGGGAACAGCCTACGAGCAGTACTTC. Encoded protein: CASSRPGGTAYEQYF.